This entry lists 8 T cell receptor beta chains sequenced from one sample in a study of T cell changes during pregnancy in multiple sclerosis. Profiling relied on immunoSEQ multiplex PCR, and the TCRdb table lists in-frame clones only, not all of them. This table has some 85,000 clones, about 95% appearing once. The specimen was peripheral blood, collected in the second trimester of pregnancy. The source is a female donor with multiple sclerosis, enrolled in a pregnancy study.

The rearrangement joins TRBV29-1 to TRBJ1-1; D call uncertain. This CDR3 is built from 11 residues. Trimming shortened V by 5 bases and J by 6 bases, and 10 bases separated the two germline ends. Germline V gene data show CDR1 as SQVTM and CDR2 as ANQGSEA. CDR3 sequence: CSVSVGPEAFF. The CDR3 coding sequence is TGCAGCGTTTCGGTGGGCCCTGAAGCTTTCTTT.

The table lists this clone with a count of one. This chain links TRBV19 with TRBJ1-1; TRBD1 might be the D (5 bases). The CDR3 spans 14 residues. The V end was cut by 6 bases, the J end by 0 bases, with 11 bases between. Germline V gives CDR1 LNHDA, CDR2 SQIVND (reference sequence). CDR3 loop: CASRLTAMNTEAFF. In DNA form, the CDR3 reads TGTGCCAGTAGATTGACAGCCATGAACACTGAAGCTTTCTTT.

The gene calls are TRBV7-7 and TRBJ2-5; D is possibly TRBD1 (5 bases). The germline CDR1 and CDR2 sequences are SSHAT and FNYEAQ (reference sequence). This CDR3 comprises 14 residues. The V gene lost 1 base and the J gene lost 4 bases, with 10 bases spanning the gap. The CDR3, as DNA: TGTGCCAGCAGCTTAGGTGTAGGGGTAGAGACCCAGTACTTC. Protein sequence: CASSLGVGVETQYF. The full variable domain, in which reference TRBV7-7 and TRBJ2-5 provide the parts outside the CDR3, is GAGVSQSPRYKVTKRGQDVTLRCDPISSHATLYWYQQALGQGPEFLTYFNYEAQPDKSGLPSDRFSAERPEGSISTLTIQRTEQRDSAMYRCASSLGVGVETQYFGPGTRLLVL.

The gene calls are TRBV30 and TRBJ1-3; TRBD1 is a possible D gene (6 bases). CDR3 length: 14 residues. CDR1 GTSNPN and CDR2 SVGIG come from the germline V gene (reference sequence). Deletions cut 0 bases from V and 3 bases from J, with 9 bases between. DNA of the CDR3: TGTGCCTGGAGTGTTTGGACAGATGGAAACACCATATATTTT. It encodes CAWSVWTDGNTIYF.

This rearrangement joins TRBV5-4 to TRBJ2-1, with TRBD2 identical over 11 bases. V trimming: 0 bases; J trimming: 1 base; junction bases outside the gene matches: 6. Germline CDR1 SGHNT, CDR2 YYREEE (reference sequence). This CDR3 comprises 18 residues. CDR3 residues: CASSLGLAGTLSYNEQFF. The CDR3 bases are TGTGCCAGCAGCTTGGGACTAGCGGGAACCCTGTCCTACAATGAGCAGTTCTTC.

V gene TRBV27 combines with J gene TRBJ1-1; D gene unclear. CDR3 length equals 13 residues. Trimming took 3 bases from V and 0 from J, leaving 5 bases between them. Germline V CDR1 and CDR2: MNHEY, SMNVEV (reference sequence). Here the CDR3 reads CASSLRMNTEAFF. The CDR3 DNA is TGTGCCAGCAGTTTGCGAATGAACACTGAAGCTTTCTTT.

The rearrangement joins TRBV11-2 to TRBJ2-1; 7 bases line up with TRBD2. Per germline, CDR1 SGHAT and CDR2 FQNNGV. The CDR3 totals 16 residues. Trimming at V came to 3 bases and at J to 4 bases, leaving 9 bases not matched to a gene. The CDR3 DNA reads TGTGCCAGCAGCTTTAGTGGGAGGGGCCTATACAATGAGCAGTTCTTC. It translates to CASSFSGRGLYNEQFF.

This sequence joins TRBV6-5 and TRBJ1-5; weak D call: TRBD1 (5 bases). The V end was cut by 2 bases, the J end by 0 bases, with 11 bases between. CDR1 is MNHEY, CDR2 SVGAGI, per germline. The CDR3 sequence is 16 residues long. The CDR3 DNA reads TGTGCCAGCAGTTACGAATGGGGGGATAGCAATCAGCCCCAGCATTTT. Protein product: CASSYEWGDSNQPQHF.